This is a list of T cell receptor beta chains from one sample in a study of blood T cell repertoires in COVID-19. The method was immunoSEQ multiplex PCR; TCRdb's version includes in-frame clones alone and lacks a portion of them. The sample consists of roughly 80,000 clones, approximately 82% of them appearing once. Sequences were obtained from peripheral blood. These TCRs come from a human donor in a cohort sampled during active COVID-19. CDR3s include the opening cysteine and the closing phenylalanine or tryptophan. D genes are given only for firm matches. Size is stated for part of the rows, as once, few or many counts, or as a class when the clone is expanded.

d_call | j_call | clone_size | v_call | cdr3_nt | cdr3_aa
NA | TRBJ1-1 | NA | TRBV12-5 | TGTGCTAGTTCCGGTTACAGGGCTGAAGCTTTCTTT | CASSGYRAEAFF
NA | TRBJ2-4 | NA | TRBV5-6 | TGTGCCAGCTTACCCCTTGGGGGGAACATTCAGTACTTC | CASLPLGGNIQYF
TRBD1 | TRBJ2-2 | NA | TRBV27 | TGTGCCAGCAGTGCCGGGACAGGGTCCGCCGGGGAGCTGTTTTTT | CASSAGTGSAGELFF
NA | TRBJ1-1 | NA | TRBV20-1 | TGCAGAGTCTATCGAAGCACTGAAGCTTTCTTT | CRVYRSTEAFF
TRBD2 | TRBJ2-3 | NA | TRBV30 | TGTGCCTGGAACCGAGCGGGAGGACGCACAGATACGCAGTATTTT | CAWNRAGGRTDTQYF
TRBD2 | TRBJ2-7 | once | TRBV28 | TGTGCCAGCTCCGGGGACTACTTCGCTAACTACGAGCAGTACTTC | CASSGDYFANYEQYF
TRBD1 | TRBJ2-1 | NA | TRBV18 | TGTGCCAGCTCAGCGGACAGGCTCCCCCGTTGGCTCTTC | CASSADRLPRWLF
TRBD2 | TRBJ2-3 | NA | TRBV10-1 | TGCGCCAGCAGTGACTCGACTAGCGGGAGAGCAGATACGCAGTATTTT | CASSDSTSGRADTQYF
TRBD2 | TRBJ2-5 | NA | TRBV15 | TGTGCCACCAGCAGAGATTTGCCGGGGGGACAAGAGACCCAGTACTTC | CATSRDLPGGQETQYF
NA | TRBJ2-1 | NA | TRBV7-9 | TGTGCCAGCAGCTTAGACTGGAATGAGCAGTTCTTC | CASSLDWNEQFF
NA | TRBJ1-4 | NA | TRBV28 | TGTGCCAGCAGTTCTACAGGGCCTGGAAGTGAAAAACTGTTTTTT | CASSSTGPGSEKLFF
TRBD2 | TRBJ2-2 | NA | TRBV15 | TGTGCCACCAGCAGAGAAGCGGGGGGGCCTCGAACCGGGGAGCTGTTTTTT | CATSREAGGPRTGELFF
NA | TRBJ1-6 | NA | TRBV18 | TGTGCCAGCTCACCAACACAGTCTCTTTCACCCCTCCACTTT | CASSPTQSLSPLHF
TRBD2 | TRBJ2-7 | NA | TRBV5-1 | TGCGCCAGCAGCTTGGGGACTAGCGATTACGAGCAGTACTTC | CASSLGTSDYEQYF
NA | TRBJ1-1 | NA | TRBV14 | TGTGCCAGCAGCCAAGACAGAAGCACTGAAGCTTTCTTT | CASSQDRSTEAFF
NA | TRBJ2-7 | NA | TRBV5-6 | TGTGCCAGCAGCTTGCGCTCCCTAGCGAACACCTACGAGCAGTACTTC | CASSLRSLANTYEQYF
NA | TRBJ1-4 | few | TRBV5-1 | TGCGCCAGCAGCCCGGACGGGGGTAATAATGAAAAACTGTTTTTT | CASSPDGGNNEKLFF
TRBD1 | TRBJ2-2 | once | TRBV2 | TGTGCCAGCAGTGTGACAGGGATGGCCGCCGGGGAGCTGTTTTTT | CASSVTGMAAGELFF
TRBD1 | TRBJ2-7 | NA | TRBV7-6 | TGTGCCAGCAGCTTAGCCACCGACAGGGCCTACGAGCAGTACTTC | CASSLATDRAYEQYF
TRBD1 | TRBJ1-2 | NA | TRBV6-5 | TGTGCCAGCAGCTCGATATCCACAGGGGAGAGTGGCTACACCTTC | CASSSISTGESGYTF
NA | TRBJ1-5 | NA | TRBV28 | TGTGCCAGCAGGGGAGTGTCTAGCAATCAGCCCCAGCATTTT | CASRGVSSNQPQHF
TRBD2 | TRBJ2-1 | few | TRBV19 | TGTGCCAGTAGTGGTAGAGGCGGGAGGTCATACAATGAGCAGTTCTTC | CASSGRGGRSYNEQFF
TRBD2 | TRBJ2-3 | NA | TRBV5-1 | TGCGCCAGCAGCTTGGCCACTCTAGCGGGGGTTTCAGATACGCAGTATTTT | CASSLATLAGVSDTQYF
TRBD2 | TRBJ2-7 | few | TRBV28 | TGTGCCAGCAGACTGACTAGCGGGAGGATCCACGAGCAGTACTTC | CASRLTSGRIHEQYF
NA | TRBJ1-3 | few | TRBV12-3/TRBV12-4 | TGTGCCAGCAGCCGGTCCATTACCATATATTTT | CASSRSITIYF
NA | TRBJ2-7 | NA | TRBV7-9 | TGTGCCAGCAGCTTGGAGTACGAGCAGTACTTC | CASSLEYEQYF
NA | TRBJ1-1 | NA | TRBV11-2 | TGTGCCAGCAGCTCAGTCGGGGGTGGCGGGGAAGCTTTCTTT | CASSSVGGGGEAFF
NA | TRBJ2-3 | NA | TRBV9 | TGTGCCAGCAGCGCCCCACAGGGGGGGACAGATACGCAGTATTTT | CASSAPQGGTDTQYF
NA | TRBJ2-1 | NA | TRBV6-6 | TGTGCCAGCAGTCCTATCACCCGCGGGCGCTCCTACAATGAGCAGTTCTTC | CASSPITRGRSYNEQFF
NA | TRBJ1-2 | NA | TRBV5-1 | TGCGCCAGCAGCTACCAAGGGGATTATGGCTACACCTTC | CASSYQGDYGYTF
NA | TRBJ2-1 | NA | TRBV6-6 | TGTGCCAGCAAATTGGAGCCGGTGATGAATGAGCAGTTCTTC | CASKLEPVMNEQFF
TRBD1 | TRBJ1-5 | once | TRBV30 | TGTGCCTGGAGTTCCCTCGGACAGGGGGCTCACAATCAGCCCCAGCATTTT | CAWSSLGQGAHNQPQHF
NA | TRBJ2-7 | NA | TRBV7-8 | TGTGCCAGCAGCTTAGATAGGACAAGGCCCTACGAGCAGTACTTC | CASSLDRTRPYEQYF
TRBD1 | TRBJ2-5 | once | TRBV28 | TGTGCCAGCAGAACAGGGGGAGGCGAGACCCAGTACTTC | CASRTGGGETQYF